Sequencing of this TCR beta chain was carried out in a study of blood T cell repertoires in COVID-19. Study context: Whether acute or convalescent, the COVID-19 samples came from the United States, Italy and Spain.

Germline CDR1 reads LNHDA; CDR2 reads SQIVND (reference sequence). Trimming took off 0 bases at V and 0 bases at J, with 7 bases between the two ends. The CDR3 extends over 15 amino acids. Produced via immunoSEQ multiplex PCR; TCRdb's table is partial and in-frame only. The repertoire includes fewer than 250,000 clones, over 80% of them detected once, and around 2.6% sits in the top ten. Recruits, aged roughly 18 to 90 years, lived in approximately 26 US areas. The TCR was taken from a woman aged 25 to 39 with acute COVID-19. The V and J genes are TRBV19 and TRBJ2-3; D is perhaps TRBD1 (6 bases). Sequenced material: PBMCs or T cells enriched from blood (not recorded which). CDR3 DNA: TGTGCCAGTAGTATAGATACAGGGAGCACAGATACGCAGTATTTT. This codes for CASSIDTGSTDTQYF.